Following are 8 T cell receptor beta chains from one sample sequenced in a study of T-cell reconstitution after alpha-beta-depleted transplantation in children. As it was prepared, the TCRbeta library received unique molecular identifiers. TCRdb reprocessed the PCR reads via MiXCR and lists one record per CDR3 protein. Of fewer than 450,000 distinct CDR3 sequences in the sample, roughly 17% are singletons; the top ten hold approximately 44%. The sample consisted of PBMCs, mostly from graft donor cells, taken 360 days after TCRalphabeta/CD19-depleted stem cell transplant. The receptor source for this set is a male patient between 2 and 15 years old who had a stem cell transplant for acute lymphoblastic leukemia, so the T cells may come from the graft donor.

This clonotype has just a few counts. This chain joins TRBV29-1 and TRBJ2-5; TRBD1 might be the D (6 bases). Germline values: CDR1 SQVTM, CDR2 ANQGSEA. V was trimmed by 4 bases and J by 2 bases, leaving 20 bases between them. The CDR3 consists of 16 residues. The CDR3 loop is CSVAARTGSAQETQYF. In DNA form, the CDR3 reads TGCAGCGTTGCCGCGCGAACAGGGAGTGCTCAAGAGACCCAGTACTTC.

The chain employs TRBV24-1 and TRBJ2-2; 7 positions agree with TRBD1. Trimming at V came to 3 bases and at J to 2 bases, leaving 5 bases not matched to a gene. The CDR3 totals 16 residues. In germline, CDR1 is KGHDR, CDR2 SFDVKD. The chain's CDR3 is CATSDQGGPNTGELFF. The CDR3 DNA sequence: TGTGCCACCAGTGATCAAGGGGGCCCCAACACCGGGGAGCTGTTTTTT.

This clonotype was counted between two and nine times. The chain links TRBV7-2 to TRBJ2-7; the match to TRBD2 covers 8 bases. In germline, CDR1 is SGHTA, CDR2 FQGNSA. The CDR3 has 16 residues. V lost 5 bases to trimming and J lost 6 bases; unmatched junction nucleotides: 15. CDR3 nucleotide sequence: TGTGCCAGCAGCCCTCCCCTTAGCGGGGCCCGAGGCGAGCAGTACTTC. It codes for CASSPPLSGARGEQYF.

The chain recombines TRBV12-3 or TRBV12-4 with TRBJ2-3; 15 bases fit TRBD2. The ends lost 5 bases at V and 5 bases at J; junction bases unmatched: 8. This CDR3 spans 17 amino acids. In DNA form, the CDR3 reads TGTGCCAGCAGTGCGGGACTAGCGGGAGGAGGGATAGATACGCAGTATTTT. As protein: CASSAGLAGGGIDTQYF.

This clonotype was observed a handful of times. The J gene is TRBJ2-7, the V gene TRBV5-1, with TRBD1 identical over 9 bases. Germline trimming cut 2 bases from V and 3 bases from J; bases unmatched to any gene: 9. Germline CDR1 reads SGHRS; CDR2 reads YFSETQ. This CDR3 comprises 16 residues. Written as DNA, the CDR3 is TGCGCCAGCAGCTTTAGAACAGGGGGCTGGATCTACGAGCAGTACTTC. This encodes CASSFRTGGWIYEQYF.

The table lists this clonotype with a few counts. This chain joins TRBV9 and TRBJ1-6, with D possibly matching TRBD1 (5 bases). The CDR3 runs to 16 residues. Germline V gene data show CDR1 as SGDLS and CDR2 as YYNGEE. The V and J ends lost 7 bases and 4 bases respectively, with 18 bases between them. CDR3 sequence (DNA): TGTGCCAGCTCGGAGAAAGGGGCGAATTATAATTCACCCCTCCACTTT. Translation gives CASSEKGANYNSPLHF.

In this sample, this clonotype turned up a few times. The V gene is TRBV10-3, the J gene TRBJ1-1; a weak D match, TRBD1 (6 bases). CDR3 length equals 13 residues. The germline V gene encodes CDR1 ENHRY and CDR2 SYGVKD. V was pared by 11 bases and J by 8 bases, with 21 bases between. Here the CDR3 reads CASSVGDGTEAFF. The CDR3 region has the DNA TGTGCCTCATCAGTGGGGGACGGGACAGAAGCTTTCTTT.

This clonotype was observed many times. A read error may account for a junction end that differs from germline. DNA for the CDR3: TGCGCCAGCAGACAAGCGGGGCGGGGCAATGAGCAGTTCTTC. Translation gives CASRQAGRGNEQFF. The chain couples TRBV4-1 to TRBJ2-1; 7 nucleotides line up with TRBD2. CDR1 MGHRA and CDR2 YSYEKL come from the germline V gene. The CDR3 runs 14 residues.